This T cell receptor beta chain originates from a study of response to subunit inactivated influenza vaccine. General study points: It was the authors' suggestion that each seasonal influenza vaccination recruits few new T cells.

The CDR3 runs to 13 residues. Trimming cost V 8 bases and J 3 bases, with 14 bases left between them. Germline V gene data show CDR1 as ENHRY and CDR2 as SYGVKD. TCRdb independently ran MiXCR on the RT-PCR reads; one entry per CDR3 protein. The data show roughly 780,000 distinct CDR3 sequences, approximately 18% seen once. This clonotype was seen more than once but under ten times. Its antigen is as yet unknown. The receptor was isolated from a man in his forties or fifties who received an inactivated influenza vaccine. This chain connects TRBV10-3 to TRBJ2-7, with D maybe TRBD2 (7 bases). The input for sequencing was PBMCs from blood, taken about 5 days after vaccination. CDR3 loop: CAIGGGANYEQYF. The CDR3, as DNA: TGTGCCATCGGGGGGGGGGCAAACTACGAGCAGTACTTC.